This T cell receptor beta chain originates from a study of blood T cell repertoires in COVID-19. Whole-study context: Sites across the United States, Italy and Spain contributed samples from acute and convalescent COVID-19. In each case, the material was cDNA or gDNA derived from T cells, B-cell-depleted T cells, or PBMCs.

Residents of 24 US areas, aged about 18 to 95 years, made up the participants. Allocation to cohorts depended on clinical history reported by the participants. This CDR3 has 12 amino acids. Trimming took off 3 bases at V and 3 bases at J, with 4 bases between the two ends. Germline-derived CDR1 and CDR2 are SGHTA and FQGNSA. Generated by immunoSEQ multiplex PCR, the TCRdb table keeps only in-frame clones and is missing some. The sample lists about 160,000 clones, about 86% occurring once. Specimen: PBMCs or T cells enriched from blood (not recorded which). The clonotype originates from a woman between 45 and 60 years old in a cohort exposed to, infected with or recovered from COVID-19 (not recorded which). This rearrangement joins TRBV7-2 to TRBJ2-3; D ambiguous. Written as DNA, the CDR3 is TGTGCCAGCAGCTTTAGTACAGATACGCAGTATTTT. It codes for CASSFSTDTQYF.